The 17 T cell receptor beta chains presented below share a single source sample, sequenced in a study of spatial heterogeneity in lung cancer. Time point meaning: blood at routine non-recurrence follow-up after resection. TCRdb re-called the 5' RACE reads through MiXCR, storing one row per CDR3 protein. The table lists roughly 120,000 distinct CDR3 sequences, less than 14% of them singletons. Sample: PBMCs, taken at follow-up. All receptors come from a female donor with early-stage non-small cell lung cancer.

The chain joins TRBV3-1 to TRBJ1-5; D remains unclear. The CDR3 spans 13 residues. CDR1 and CDR2 (germline): LGHDT, YNNKEL (reference sequence). Deletions cut 0 bases from V and 7 bases from J, with 7 bases between. CDR3 bases: TGTGCCAGCAGCCAAGATCGGGCACAGCCCCAGCATTTT. Its translation: CASSQDRAQPQHF.

V usage is TRBV5-1 and J usage is TRBJ2-5; TRBD2 agrees at 7 bases. The CDR3 has 12 residues. The germline CDR1 and CDR2 sequences are SGHRS and YFSETQ. The V gene end was trimmed by 4 bases and the J gene end by 4 bases; junction bases not matched to a gene: 1. Written as DNA, the CDR3 is TGCGCCAGCAGCGGGGGGGTAGAGACCCAGTACTTC. Translated: CASSGGVETQYF.

This chain connects TRBV19 to TRBJ1-5; maybe TRBD1 (6 bases). Germline CDR1 is LNHDA and CDR2 is SQIVND (reference sequence). This CDR3 is built from 15 residues. Deletions cut 1 base from V and 4 bases from J, with 11 bases between. The CDR3 region is CASSIGDTPNQPQHF. Written as DNA, the CDR3 is TGTGCCAGTAGTATAGGGGACACACCGAATCAGCCCCAGCATTTT.

This clonotype was counted a few times. The V gene is TRBV7-9, the J gene TRBJ2-1; 11 bases align to TRBD2. Germline CDR1 is SEHNR and CDR2 is FQNEAQ (reference sequence). After removal of 1 base from V and 10 bases from J, the junction contained 6 bases not matched to a gene. The CDR3 is 15 residues long. CDR3: CASSLVGASGREQFF. The CDR3 coding sequence is TGTGCCAGCAGCTTAGTCGGGGCTAGCGGGAGGGAGCAGTTCTTC.

The V gene is TRBV9, the J gene TRBJ2-3; no reliable D call. The CDR3 spans 13 residues. Trimming removed 4 bases from V and 3 bases from J, with 9 bases in between. Germline CDR1 reads SGDLS; CDR2 reads YYNGEE. CDR3 bases: TGTGCCAGCAGCCAGATAGGGACAGATACGCAGTATTTT. It encodes CASSQIGTDTQYF.

This clonotype was seen at least ten times. The genes are TRBV11-2 and TRBJ2-3, with 7 bases that match TRBD2. Germline V CDR1 and CDR2: SGHAT, FQNNGV. This CDR3 is built from 14 residues. V gave up 2 bases and J gave up 6 bases; unmatched junction bases: 5. The CDR3 DNA reads as TGTGCCAGCAGCTTATTACGGACTAGTGATACGCAGTATTTT. Translation: CASSLLRTSDTQYF.

A few counts support this clonotype. The chain has TRBV9 and TRBJ1-1, with D unresolved. V was clipped by 0 bases and J by 4 bases, with 7 bases between them. This CDR3 has 13 residues. Germline V CDR1 and CDR2: SGDLS, YYNGEE. The CDR3 DNA reads TGTGCCAGCAGCGTAGCTGTAAGCACTGAAGCTTTCTTT. This gives the protein CASSVAVSTEAFF. The full variable domain, completed using reference TRBV9 and TRBJ1-1, is DSGVTQTPKHLITATGQRVTLRCSPRSGDLSVYWYQQSLDQGLQFLIQYYNGEERAKGNILERFSAQQFPDLHSELNLSSLELGDSALYFCASSVAVSTEAFFGQGTRLTVV.

The chain combines TRBV12-3 or TRBV12-4 with TRBJ1-5, with D perhaps matching TRBD1 (5 bases). V was pared by 3 bases and J by 6 bases, with 15 bases between. CDR3 size: 15 residues. The CDR3 region is CASSFLGGSGQPQHF. CDR3 DNA: TGTGCCAGCAGTTTTCTGGGGGGGTCAGGTCAGCCCCAGCATTTT.

This clonotype has at least ten counts. J is TRBJ1-1 and V is TRBV28, with 8 positions matching TRBD1. Germline-derived CDR1 and CDR2 are MDHEN and SYDVKM. There are 12 residues in the CDR3. CDR3 in DNA: TGTGCTACCGATACAGGGGGCACTGAAGCTTTCTTT. Translation: CATDTGGTEAFF.

The chain recombines TRBV20-1 with TRBJ1-5, with 8 bases lining up with TRBD1. CDR1 DFQATT and CDR2 SNEGSKA come from the germline V gene (reference sequence). The CDR3 is 18 amino acids. The ends lost 1 base at V and 6 bases at J; junction bases unmatched: 17. The CDR3 nucleotides read TGCAGTGCTAGAGTTCCCCCTTCGACAGGGGAAGATCGTCAGCCCCAGCATTTT. Translation gives CSARVPPSTGEDRQPQHF.

This rearrangement joins TRBV5-1 to TRBJ1-4, with a tentative D call TRBD1 (6 bases). This CDR3 has 14 residues. Per germline, CDR1 SGHRS and CDR2 YFSETQ. The V gene lost 4 bases and the J gene lost 8 bases, with 15 bases spanning the gap. CDR3 bases: TGCGCCAGCAGCACTGGGGGGGCGCGAGAAAAACTGTTTTTT. Translated: CASSTGGAREKLFF.

This clonotype was detected a few times. This chain connects TRBV12-3 or TRBV12-4 to TRBJ2-1; D perhaps matches TRBD2 (6 bases). V lost 0 bases, J lost 2 bases, and 8 bases lay in between. CDR3 length equals 15 residues. The CDR3 loop is CASSLAGSPYNEQFF. The CDR3 bases are TGTGCCAGCAGTTTAGCCGGGAGTCCCTACAATGAGCAGTTCTTC.

A few counts support this clonotype. This rearrangement joins TRBV4-3 to TRBJ2-3; D uncertain. The CDR3 runs 14 residues. CDR1 and CDR2 (germline): LGHNA, YSLEER. The ends were cut back, 4 bases at V and 6 bases at J, with 14 bases in the middle. CDR3 in DNA: TGCGCCAGCAGCCCCAATCCCTCTTCGGATACGCAGTATTTT. Amino acids: CASSPNPSSDTQYF.

This clonotype was recorded at least ten times. The gene calls are TRBV28 and TRBJ2-7; D possibly corresponds to TRBD1 (5 bases). The germline V gene encodes CDR1 MDHEN and CDR2 SYDVKM. The CDR3 totals 16 residues. Trimming removed 3 bases from V and 1 base from J, with 16 bases in between. CDR3 protein: CASSFLTGYNSYEQYF. CDR3 DNA sequence: TGTGCCAGCAGTTTCCTTACAGGATATAATTCCTACGAGCAGTACTTC.

Ten or more counts support this clonotype. The rearrangement joins TRBV29-1 to TRBJ2-7; D uncertain. The CDR3 extends over 12 amino acids. V lost 6 bases, J lost 7 bases, and 16 bases lay in between. Germline V gene lookup returns CDR1 SQVTM and CDR2 ANQGSEA. The DNA for the CDR3 is TGCAGCGTCCCCGGATTAGCTAGTGAGCAGTACTTC. Translating it yields CSVPGLASEQYF.

Only a few counts were recorded for this clonotype. The gene calls are TRBV20-1 and TRBJ1-6; D call uncertain. The germline CDR1 and CDR2 sequences are DFQATT and SNEGSKA (reference sequence). There are 14 residues in the CDR3. Trimming stripped 3 bases from V and 3 bases from J, with 9 bases between. The CDR3 region is CSASRAFYNSPLHF. As DNA, the CDR3 is TGCAGTGCTAGTCGCGCTTTCTATAATTCACCCCTCCACTTT.

The chain is built from TRBV5-1 and TRBJ2-5, with D perhaps TRBD1 or TRBD2 (5 bases each). The germline V gene has CDR1 SGHRS and CDR2 YFSETQ. V lost 1 base to trimming and J lost 2 bases, with 21 bases between them. This CDR3 comprises 18 residues. As DNA, the CDR3 is TGCGCCAGCAGCTTGTCAGGGACCAACTCCCGATTTCAAGAGACCCAGTACTTC. Protein: CASSLSGTNSRFQETQYF.